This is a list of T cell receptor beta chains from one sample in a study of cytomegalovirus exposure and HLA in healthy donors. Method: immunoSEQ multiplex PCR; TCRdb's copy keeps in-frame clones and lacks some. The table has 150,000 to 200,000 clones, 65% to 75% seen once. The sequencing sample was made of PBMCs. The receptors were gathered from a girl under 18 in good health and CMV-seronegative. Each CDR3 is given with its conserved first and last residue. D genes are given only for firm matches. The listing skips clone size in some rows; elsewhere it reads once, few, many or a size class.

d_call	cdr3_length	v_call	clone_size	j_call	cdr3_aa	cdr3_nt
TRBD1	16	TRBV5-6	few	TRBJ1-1	CASSYFPQGAFTEAFF	TGTGCCAGCAGCTATTTCCCTCAGGGGGCTTTCACTGAAGCTTTCTTT
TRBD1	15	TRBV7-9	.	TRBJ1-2	CASSLEGTVRNGYTF	TGTGCCAGCAGCTTAGAAGGGACAGTTCGTAATGGCTACACCTTC
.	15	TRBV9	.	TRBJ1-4	CASSVSPSTNEKLFF	TGTGCCAGCAGCGTAAGCCCCTCAACTAATGAAAAACTGTTTTTT
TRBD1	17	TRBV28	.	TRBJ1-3	CASSSGTGVPSGNTIYF	TGTGCCAGCAGTTCCGGGACAGGGGTCCCCTCTGGAAACACCATATATTTT
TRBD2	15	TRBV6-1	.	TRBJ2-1	CASSELAGGNNEQFF	TGTGCCAGCAGTGAGTTAGCGGGGGGGAACAATGAGCAGTTCTTC
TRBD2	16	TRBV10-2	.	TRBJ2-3	CASRGTSGEYTDTQYF	TGCGCCAGCCGTGGGACTAGCGGGGAGTACACAGATACGCAGTATTTT
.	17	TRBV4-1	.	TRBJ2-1	CASSHRMDGSSYNEQFF	TGCGCCAGCAGCCATCGCATGGACGGGAGCTCCTACAATGAGCAGTTCTTC
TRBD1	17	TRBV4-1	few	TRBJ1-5	CASSQDGDRGRNMPQHF	TGCGCCAGCAGCCAAGATGGGGACAGGGGACGGAATATGCCCCAGCATTTT
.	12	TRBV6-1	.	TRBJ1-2	CASSDGNYGYTF	TGTGCCAGCAGTGACGGGAACTATGGCTACACCTTC
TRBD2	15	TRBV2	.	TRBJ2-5	CASLGSGGAGETQYF	TGTGCCAGCCTCGGAAGCGGGGGGGCCGGGGAGACCCAGTACTTC
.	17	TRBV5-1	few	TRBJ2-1	CASSLAPRGGWDNEQFF	TGCGCCAGCAGCTTGGCCCCGCGGGGCGGCTGGGACAATGAGCAGTTCTTC
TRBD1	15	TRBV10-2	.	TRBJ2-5	CASRSGQGMGETQYF	TGCGCCAGCAGATCGGGACAGGGAATGGGAGAGACCCAGTACTTC
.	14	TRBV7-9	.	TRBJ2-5	CASSPSAGRETQYF	TGTGCCAGCAGCCCGTCGGCGGGGAGGGAGACCCAGTACTTC
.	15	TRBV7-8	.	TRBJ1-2	CASSLGGGSDYGYTF	TGTGCCAGCAGCCTAGGGGGGGGCTCGGACTATGGCTACACCTTC
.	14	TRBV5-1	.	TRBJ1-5	CASSLGAGAQPQHF	TGCGCCAGCAGCTTGGGGGCGGGGGCTCAGCCCCAGCATTTT
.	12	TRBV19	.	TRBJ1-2	CASSPRAMGYTF	TGTGCCAGTAGTCCCAGGGCAATGGGCTACACCTTC
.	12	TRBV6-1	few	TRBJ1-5	CASSIRVQPQHF	TGTGCCAGCAGTATCAGGGTTCAGCCCCAGCATTTT
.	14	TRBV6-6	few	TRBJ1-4	CASSPYRADEKLFF	TGTGCCAGCAGTCCTTACAGGGCTGATGAAAAACTGTTTTTT
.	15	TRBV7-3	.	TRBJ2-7	CASSMDPTGTYEQYF	TGTGCCAGCAGCATGGATCCTACAGGGACCTACGAGCAGTACTTC
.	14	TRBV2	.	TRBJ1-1	CASSEPLRSTEAFF	TGTGCCAGCAGTGAACCTTTAAGGAGTACTGAAGCTTTCTTT
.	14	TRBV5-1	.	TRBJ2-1	CASSLEQIYNEQFF	TGCGCCAGCAGCTTGGAACAGATCTACAATGAGCAGTTCTTC
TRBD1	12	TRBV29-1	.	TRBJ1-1	CSFRQGGTEAFF	TGCAGCTTCCGACAGGGCGGGACTGAAGCTTTCTTT
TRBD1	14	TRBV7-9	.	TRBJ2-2	CASSDRGNTGELFF	TGTGCCAGCAGCGACAGGGGGAACACCGGGGAGCTGTTTTTT
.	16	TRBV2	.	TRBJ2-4	CASTVRLLPAKNIQYF	TGTGCCAGTACCGTCCGCCTACTTCCAGCCAAAAACATTCAGTACTTC
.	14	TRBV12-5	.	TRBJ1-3	CASGQGVSGNTIYF	TGTGCTAGTGGACAAGGGGTATCTGGAAACACCATATATTTT
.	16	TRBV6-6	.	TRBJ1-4	CASSFSNGGLSEKLFF	TGTGCCAGCAGTTTCTCTAATGGCGGGCTGAGTGAAAAACTGTTTTTT
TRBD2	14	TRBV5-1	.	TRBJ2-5	CASSTGGTLETQYF	TGCGCCAGCAGCACGGGGGGGACGTTAGAGACCCAGTACTTC
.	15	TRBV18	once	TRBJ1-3	CASSQGGAAGNTIYF	TGTGCCAGCTCCCAGGGAGGGGCGGCTGGAAACACCATATATTTT
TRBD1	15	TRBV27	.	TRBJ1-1	CASNPGQTMNTEAFF	TGTGCCAGCAACCCGGGACAGACAATGAACACTGAAGCTTTCTTT
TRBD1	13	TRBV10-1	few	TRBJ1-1	CATKGQGNTEAFF	TGCGCCACCAAGGGACAGGGGAACACTGAAGCTTTCTTT
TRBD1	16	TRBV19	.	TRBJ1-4	CASSIGPGGGEEKLFF	TGTGCCAGTAGTATTGGGCCCGGAGGGGGCGAGGAAAAACTGTTTTTT
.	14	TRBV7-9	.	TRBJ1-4	CASSLGQINEKLFF	TGTGCCAGCAGCTTAGGGCAGATTAATGAAAAACTGTTTTTT
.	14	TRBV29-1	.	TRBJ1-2	CSVEDRGAWYGYTF	TGCAGCGTTGAAGATCGTGGGGCGTGGTATGGCTACACCTTC
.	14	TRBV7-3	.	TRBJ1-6	CASSQNLRGSPLHF	TGTGCCAGCAGCCAAAATCTGCGGGGCTCACCCCTCCACTTT
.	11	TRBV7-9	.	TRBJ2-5	CASSYQETQYF	TGTGCCAGCTCGTACCAAGAGACCCAGTACTTC
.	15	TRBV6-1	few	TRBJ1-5	CASSEYRELNQPQHF	TGTGCCAGCAGTGAATACCGGGAGCTTAATCAGCCCCAGCATTTT
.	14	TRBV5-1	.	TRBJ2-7	CASSLVGRTYEQYF	TGCGCCAGCAGCTTGGTTGGCCGAACCTACGAGCAGTACTTC
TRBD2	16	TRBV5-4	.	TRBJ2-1	CASSRGGPETYNEQFF	TGTGCCAGCAGCCGCGGGGGGCCGGAGACCTACAATGAGCAGTTCTTC
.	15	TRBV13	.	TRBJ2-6	CASSLQGPGANVLTF	TGTGCCAGCAGCCTCCAGGGCCCTGGGGCCAACGTCCTGACTTTC
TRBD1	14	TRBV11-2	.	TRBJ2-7	CASSLETGAYEQYF	TGTGCCAGCAGCTTAGAGACAGGGGCCTACGAGCAGTACTTC
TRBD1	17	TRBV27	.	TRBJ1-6	CASSKQGGFSYNSPLHF	TGTGCCAGCAGTAAACAGGGGGGATTCTCCTATAATTCACCCCTCCACTTT
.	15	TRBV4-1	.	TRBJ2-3	CASSQVVGSRDTQYF	TGCGCCAGCAGCCAAGTAGTCGGATCTAGGGATACGCAGTATTTT